The clone carrying this T cell receptor gamma chain has a handful of counts. Its antigen is not identified. This likely traces to a read error, being one base from a far larger clone. This record comes from a study of gammadelta T cells in human blood. Study-level findings and limits: Right after birth, innate γδ T cells reportedly expanded polyclonally after microbial exposure.

This CDR3 contains 15 residues. Germline-derived CDR1 and CDR2 are GITISATS and ISYDGTV (reference sequence). TCRdb reran clone calling via CATT on the RT-PCR reads. The table lists 250 to 300 gamma-chain clones, about an eighth of them singletons. The sequencing sample was made of Vgamma9Vdelta2 gamma-delta T cells from fetal blood. The receptor's source is a human fetus. The gene calls are TRGV9 and TRGJP. The chain's CDR3 is CALWEVELGKKVKVF. CDR3 DNA: TGTGCCTTGTGGGAGGTAGAGTTGGGCAAAAAAGTCAAGGTATTT.